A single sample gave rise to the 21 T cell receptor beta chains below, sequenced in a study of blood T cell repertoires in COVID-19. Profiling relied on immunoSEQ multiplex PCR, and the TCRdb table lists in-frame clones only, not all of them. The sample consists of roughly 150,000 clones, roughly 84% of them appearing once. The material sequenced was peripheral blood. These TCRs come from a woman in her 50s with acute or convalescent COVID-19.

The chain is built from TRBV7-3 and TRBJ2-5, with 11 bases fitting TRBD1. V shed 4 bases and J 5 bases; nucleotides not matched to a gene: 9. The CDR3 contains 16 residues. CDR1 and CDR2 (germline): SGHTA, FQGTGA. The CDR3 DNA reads TGTGCCAGCAGCTCCTCCCGGGACAGGGGGGGCGAGACCCAGTACTTC. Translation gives CASSSSRDRGGETQYF.

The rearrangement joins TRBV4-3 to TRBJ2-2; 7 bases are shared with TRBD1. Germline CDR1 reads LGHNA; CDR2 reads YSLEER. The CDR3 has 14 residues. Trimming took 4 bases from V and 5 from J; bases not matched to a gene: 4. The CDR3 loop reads CASSPGQHTGELFF. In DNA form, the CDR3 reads TGCGCCAGCAGCCCGGGACAGCATACCGGGGAGCTGTTTTTT.

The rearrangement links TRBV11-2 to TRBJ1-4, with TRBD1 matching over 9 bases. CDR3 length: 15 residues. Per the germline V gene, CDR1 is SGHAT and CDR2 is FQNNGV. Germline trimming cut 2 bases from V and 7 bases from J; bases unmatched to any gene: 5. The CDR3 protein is CASSLYGTGLEKLFF. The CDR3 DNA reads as TGTGCCAGCAGCTTATACGGGACAGGGCTTGAAAAACTGTTTTTT. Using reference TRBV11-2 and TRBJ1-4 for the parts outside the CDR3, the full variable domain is EAGVAQSPRYKIIEKRQSVAFWCNPISGHATLYWYQQILGQGPKLLIQFQNNGVVDDSQLPKDRFSAERLKGVDSTLKIQPAKLEDSAVYLCASSLYGTGLEKLFFGSGTQLSVL.

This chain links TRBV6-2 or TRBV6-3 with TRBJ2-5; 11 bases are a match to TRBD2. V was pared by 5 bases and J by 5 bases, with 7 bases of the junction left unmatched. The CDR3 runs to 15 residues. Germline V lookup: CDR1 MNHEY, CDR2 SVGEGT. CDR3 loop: CASSLSGGALETQYF. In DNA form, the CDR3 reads TGTGCCAGCAGTCTTAGCGGGGGGGCCCTCGAGACCCAGTACTTC.

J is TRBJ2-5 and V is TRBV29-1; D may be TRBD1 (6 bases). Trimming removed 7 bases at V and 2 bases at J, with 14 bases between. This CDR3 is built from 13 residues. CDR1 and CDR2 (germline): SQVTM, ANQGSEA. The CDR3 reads CSGWRTAQETQYF. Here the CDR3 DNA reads TGCAGCGGCTGGAGGACAGCTCAAGAGACCCAGTACTTC.

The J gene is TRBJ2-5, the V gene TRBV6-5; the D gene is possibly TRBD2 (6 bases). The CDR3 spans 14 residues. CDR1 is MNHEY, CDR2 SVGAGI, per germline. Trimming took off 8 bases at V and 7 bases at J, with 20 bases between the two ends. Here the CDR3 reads CASVGTSWFGTQYF. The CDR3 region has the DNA TGTGCCAGCGTGGGAACTAGCTGGTTTGGGACCCAGTACTTC.

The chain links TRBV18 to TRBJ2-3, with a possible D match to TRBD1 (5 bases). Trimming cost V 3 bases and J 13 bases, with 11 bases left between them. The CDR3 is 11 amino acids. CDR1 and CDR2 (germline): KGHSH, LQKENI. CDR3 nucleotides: TGTGCCAGCTCACCGGGGCAGGGCGAGTATTTT. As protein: CASSPGQGEYF.

The CDR3 reads CASSSAYEQYF. In DNA, the CDR3 is TGTGCCAGCAGCTCAGCCTACGAGCAGTACTTC. The chain is built from TRBV7-2 and TRBJ2-7; D ambiguous. This CDR3 contains 11 residues. Trimming pared 4 bases from V and 2 bases from J, leaving 3 bases between. Germline values: CDR1 SGHTA, CDR2 FQGNSA.

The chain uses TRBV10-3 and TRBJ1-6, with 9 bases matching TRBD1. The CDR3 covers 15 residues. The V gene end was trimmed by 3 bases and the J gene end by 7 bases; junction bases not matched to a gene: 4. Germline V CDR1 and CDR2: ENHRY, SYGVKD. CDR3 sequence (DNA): TGTGCCATCAGTGATTCGGGACAGGGAAATTCACCCCTCCACTTT. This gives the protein CAISDSGQGNSPLHF.

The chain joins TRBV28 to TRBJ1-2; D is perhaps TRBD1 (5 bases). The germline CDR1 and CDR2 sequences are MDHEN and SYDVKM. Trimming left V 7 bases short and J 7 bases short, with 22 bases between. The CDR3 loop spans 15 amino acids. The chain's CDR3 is CASTKLDRQGAGYTF. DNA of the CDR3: TGTGCCAGCACCAAGCTTGACCGACAAGGGGCTGGCTACACCTTC.

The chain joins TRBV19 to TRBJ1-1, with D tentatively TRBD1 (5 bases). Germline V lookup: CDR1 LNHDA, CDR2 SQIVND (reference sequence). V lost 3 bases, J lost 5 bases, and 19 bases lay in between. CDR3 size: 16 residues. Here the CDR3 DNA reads TGTGCCAGTAGTATGGTCGGGGGAAGGGTTGGTACTGAAGCTTTCTTT. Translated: CASSMVGGRVGTEAFF.

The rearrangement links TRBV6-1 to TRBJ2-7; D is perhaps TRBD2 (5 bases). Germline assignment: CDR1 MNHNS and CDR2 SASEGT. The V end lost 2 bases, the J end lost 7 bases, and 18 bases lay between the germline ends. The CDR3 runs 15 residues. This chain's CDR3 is CASSELLAPVWEQYF. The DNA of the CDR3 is TGTGCCAGCAGTGAACTTCTAGCCCCTGTCTGGGAGCAGTACTTC.

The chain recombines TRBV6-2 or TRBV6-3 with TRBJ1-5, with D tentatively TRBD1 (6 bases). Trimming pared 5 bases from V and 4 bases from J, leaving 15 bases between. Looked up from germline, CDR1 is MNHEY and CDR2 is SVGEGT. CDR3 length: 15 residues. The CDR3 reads CASSRQNRDNQPQHF. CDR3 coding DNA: TGTGCCAGCAGTCGTCAAAACAGGGATAATCAGCCCCAGCATTTT.

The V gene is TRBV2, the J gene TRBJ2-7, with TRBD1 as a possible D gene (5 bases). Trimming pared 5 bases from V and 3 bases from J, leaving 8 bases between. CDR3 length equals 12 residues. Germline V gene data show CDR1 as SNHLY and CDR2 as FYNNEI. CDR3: CASSSDSYEQYF. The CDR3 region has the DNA TGTGCCAGCAGTTCCGACAGCTACGAGCAGTACTTC.

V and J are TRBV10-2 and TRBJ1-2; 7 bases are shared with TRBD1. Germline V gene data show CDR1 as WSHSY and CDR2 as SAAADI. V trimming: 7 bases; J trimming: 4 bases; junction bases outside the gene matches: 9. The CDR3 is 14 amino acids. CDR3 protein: CASNSRDRSYGYTF. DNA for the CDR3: TGCGCCAGCAATAGCCGGGACAGATCCTATGGCTACACCTTC.

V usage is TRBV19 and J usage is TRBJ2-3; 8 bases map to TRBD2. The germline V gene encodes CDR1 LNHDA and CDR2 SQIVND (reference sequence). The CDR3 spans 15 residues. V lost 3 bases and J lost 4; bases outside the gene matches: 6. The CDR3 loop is CASSMGGRRPDTQYF. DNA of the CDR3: TGTGCCAGTAGTATGGGCGGGAGGAGGCCAGATACGCAGTATTTT.

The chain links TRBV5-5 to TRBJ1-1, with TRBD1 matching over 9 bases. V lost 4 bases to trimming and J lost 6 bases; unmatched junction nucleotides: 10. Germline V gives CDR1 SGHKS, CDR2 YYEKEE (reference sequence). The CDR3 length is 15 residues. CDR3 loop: CASSQSGTGRSEAFF. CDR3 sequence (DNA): TGTGCCAGCAGCCAATCCGGGACAGGGCGCTCTGAAGCTTTCTTT.

CDR3 amino acids: CASSQNSIQATRGDEQYF. The CDR3 DNA reads TGTGCCAGCTCACAAAACTCAATACAGGCCACCAGGGGGGACGAGCAGTACTTC. The chain combines TRBV18 with TRBJ2-7; perhaps TRBD1 as D (7 bases). Trimming pared 4 bases from V and 5 bases from J, leaving 27 bases between. Germline V gene data show CDR1 as KGHSH and CDR2 as LQKENI. The CDR3 covers 18 residues.

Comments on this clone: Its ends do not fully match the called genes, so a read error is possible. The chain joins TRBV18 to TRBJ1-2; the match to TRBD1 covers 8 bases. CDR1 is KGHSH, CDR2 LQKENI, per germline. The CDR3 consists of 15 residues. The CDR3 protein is CASSRGTGDNYGYIF. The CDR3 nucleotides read TGTGCCAGCTCCCGTGGGACAGGAGATAACTATGGCTACATCTTC.

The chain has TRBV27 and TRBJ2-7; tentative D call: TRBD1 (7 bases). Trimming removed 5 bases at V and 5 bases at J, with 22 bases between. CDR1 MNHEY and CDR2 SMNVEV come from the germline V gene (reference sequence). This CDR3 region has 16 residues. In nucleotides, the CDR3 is TGTGCCAGCAGTCAACCTACAGGGGACTTAAAGGACGAGCAGTACTTC. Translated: CASSQPTGDLKDEQYF.

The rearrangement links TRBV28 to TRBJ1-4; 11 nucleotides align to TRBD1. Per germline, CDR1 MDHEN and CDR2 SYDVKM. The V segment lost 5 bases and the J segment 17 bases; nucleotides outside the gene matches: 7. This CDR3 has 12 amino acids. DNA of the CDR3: TGTGCCAGCAGTGAACCGGGACAGGGGGTATTTTTT. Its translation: CASSEPGQGVFF.